This T cell receptor beta chain comes out of a study of T-cell memory formation after mild COVID-19. There are 12 residues in the CDR3. With V trimmed by 6 bases and J by 2 bases, 1 base remained unmatched. Germline V gene lookup returns CDR1 MNHEY and CDR2 SMNVEV (reference sequence). MiXCR, applied by TCRdb to the 5' RACE reads, yields one record per CDR3 protein. The sample yields approximately 250,000 distinct CDR3 sequences, roughly 14% seen once. The sample was PBMCs or a T cell subset sorted from them (not recorded which). The chain joins TRBV27 to TRBJ2-7; 7 bases fit TRBD1. The TCR originated in an adult woman who had mild COVID-19 (a few samples of this study predate the infection). Cell type and time point are not known. The CDR3 DNA reads as TGTGCCAGCAGAACAGGGGCCTACGAGCAGTACTTC. It translates to CASRTGAYEQYF.